The 9 T cell receptor beta chains presented below share a single source sample, sequenced in a study of T cell responses to AZD1222 COVID-19 vaccine. Repertoires were generated with immunoSEQ multiplex PCR, while TCRdb's copy carries only in-frame clones and drops some. Of about 92,000 clones listed, 85% to 90% were seen once; the top ten hold about 10%. Sequencing used peripheral blood, obtained on day 0 of AZD1222 vaccination. Source of these receptors: an adult in good health.

As DNA, the CDR3 is TGTGCCTGGAGATACAGGGGAAACACTGAAGCTTTCTTT. Amino acid sequence: CAWRYRGNTEAFF. The V and J genes are TRBV30 and TRBJ1-1, with 7 bases that match TRBD1. The V and J ends lost 3 bases and 2 bases, in that order; junction bases with no gene match: 3. The CDR3 length is 13 residues. Germline assignment: CDR1 GTSNPN and CDR2 SVGIG (reference sequence).

The genes are TRBV4-1 and TRBJ2-5, with D maybe TRBD2 (6 bases). The V gene's germline CDR1 is MGHRA and CDR2 YSYEKL. The CDR3 spans 17 residues. V was shortened by 0 bases and J by 3 bases, with 17 bases between the two germline ends. The CDR3 loop is CASSQESAGFHKETQYF. CDR3 in DNA: TGCGCCAGCAGCCAAGAATCGGCGGGGTTTCACAAAGAGACCCAGTACTTC.

The chain joins TRBV6-5 to TRBJ1-1; D is perhaps TRBD1 (6 bases). Germline V gene data show CDR1 as MNHEY and CDR2 as SVGAGI. This CDR3 comprises 14 residues. V shed 8 bases and J shed 1 base, with 14 bases lying between them. This chain's CDR3 is CASALGGSNTEAFF. Written as DNA, the CDR3 is TGTGCCAGCGCTCTCGGGGGCTCGAACACTGAAGCTTTCTTT.

This clone was counted a single time. The rearrangement joins TRBV7-2 to TRBJ1-2, with D possibly TRBD1 on 5 matching bases. Germline-derived CDR1 and CDR2 are SGHTA and FQGNSA. V lost 4 bases to trimming and J lost 5 bases, with 14 bases between them. The length of the CDR3 is 14 residues. The CDR3 nucleotides are TGTGCCAGCAGCTCCAGGGAGGCCGAATATGGCTACACCTTC. Protein: CASSSREAEYGYTF.

The J gene is TRBJ2-5, the V gene TRBV19; D is uncertain. The germline V gene encodes CDR1 LNHDA and CDR2 SQIVND (reference sequence). V lost 5 bases and J 5 bases, leaving 21 bases between the germline ends. The length of the CDR3 is 16 residues. This CDR3 is CASSPPPGDGMETQYF. The CDR3 DNA follows: TGTGCCAGTAGTCCCCCCCCTGGGGATGGTATGGAGACCCAGTACTTC. Full variable domain (outside the CDR3, taken from reference TRBV19 and TRBJ2-5): DGGITQSPKYLFRKEGQNVTLSCEQNLNHDAMYWYRQDPGQGLRLIYYSQIVNDFQKGDIAEGYSVSREKKESFPLTVTSAQKNPTAFYLCASSPPPGDGMETQYFGPGTRLLVL.

This sequence joins TRBV19 and TRBJ2-3; D uncertain. Germline V gene sequence: CDR1 LNHDA, CDR2 SQIVND (reference sequence). The ends were cut back, 5 bases at V and 2 bases at J, with 14 bases in the middle. The CDR3 length is 15 residues. Written as DNA, the CDR3 is TGTGCCAGTAGTCCCGATAGGGATACCACAGATACGCAGTATTTT. Translated: CASSPDRDTTDTQYF.

This clone appeared a few times. The chain uses TRBV21-1 and TRBJ1-6; TRBD1, the table's D call, lacks a check against the DNA. TRBV21-1 is a known pseudogene. There are 15 residues in the CDR3. CDR3 DNA: TGTGCCAGCACCCCAGGGGCAGGGACGGGTTCACCCCTCCACTTT. This codes for CASTPGAGTGSPLHF.

The V gene is TRBV5-1, the J gene TRBJ2-3; 7 bases are shared with TRBD2. CDR1 and CDR2 (germline): SGHRS, YFSETQ. The V segment lost 6 bases and the J segment 2 bases; nucleotides outside the gene matches: 6. The CDR3 is 14 amino acids. In nucleotides, the CDR3 is TGCGCCAGCACAGTAGCGGGCCTCACAGATACGCAGTATTTT. Encoded protein: CASTVAGLTDTQYF.

The chain recombines TRBV11-2 with TRBJ1-2, with D uncertain. CDR3 length equals 15 residues. Trimming left V 5 bases short and J 6 bases short, with 19 bases between. Germline V gene data show CDR1 as SGHAT and CDR2 as FQNNGV. This CDR3 is CASSASGPLPHGYTF. As DNA, the CDR3 is TGTGCCAGCAGCGCCTCCGGGCCCTTACCTCATGGCTACACCTTC.